Below, 18 T cell receptor beta chains from the same sample are listed, as sequenced in a study of vaccination and CD4 T cells after COVID-19. As for treatment: 10-day PBMC culture with coronavirus spike peptide pools or control peptides (ViraFEST assay). Their antigen targets remain unknown. Sequencing of DNA taken from cultured CD4+ T cells relied on the Oncomine TCR Beta short-read assay. TCRdb reanalysed the PCR reads using MiXCR and keeps one entry per CDR3 protein. This sample carries several thousand distinct CDR3 sequences, roughly a quarter of them seen once, and the ten largest clones take about 27%. Input material: CD4+ T cells from blood, cultured in vitro. The receptors were gathered from a human donor who had recovered from COVID-19.

This clonotype has more than one count but fewer than ten. This chain connects TRBV27 to TRBJ1-2, with D tentatively TRBD1 (6 bases). Germline V lookup: CDR1 MNHEY, CDR2 SMNVEV (reference sequence). The germline V and J ends were trimmed by 6 bases and 3 bases, with 17 bases remaining between them. The length of the CDR3 is 15 residues. CDR3 sequence reads: CASSRYLPGDYGYTF. DNA for the CDR3: TGTGCCAGCAGCCGTTATCTTCCAGGGGACTATGGCTACACCTTC.

DNA of the CDR3: TGTGCCACCAGTGATGCCAGGACAGGCAATCAGCCCCAGCATTTT. Translation: CATSDARTGNQPQHF. This rearrangement joins TRBV24-1 to TRBJ1-5, with D perhaps matching TRBD1 (6 bases). CDR3 length equals 15 residues. Germline V gives CDR1 KGHDR, CDR2 SFDVKD. V lost 3 bases and J lost 2, with 10 bases in between.

This clonotype was picked up a small number of times. The J gene is TRBJ1-2, the V gene TRBV12-2. TRBV12-2 is listed as a pseudogene. The CDR3 extends over 13 amino acids. For the CDR3, the DNA is TGTGCAAGTCGCTTGCGTTACACCAATGGCTACACCTTC. It yields the protein CASRLRYTNGYTF.

The sample holds a few counts of this clonotype. The chain recombines TRBV7-9 with TRBJ2-6; 12 bases map to TRBD1. V was pared by 3 bases and J by 4 bases, with 4 bases of the junction left unmatched. In germline, CDR1 is SEHNR, CDR2 FQNEAQ (reference sequence). The CDR3 covers 17 residues. CDR3 region: CASSLGQGASGANVLTF. CDR3 in DNA: TGTGCCAGCAGCTTGGGACAGGGGGCCTCAGGGGCCAACGTCCTGACTTTC.

In regard to this clonotype: An end of the junction differs from the germline gene, which may be a read error. The gene calls are TRBV7-7 and TRBJ2-3, with 13 bases fitting TRBD2. The CDR3 is 15 amino acids. Germline V lookup: CDR1 SSHAT, CDR2 FNYEAQ (reference sequence). The CDR3 here is CASSLGLAGSDTQYF. The CDR3 region has the DNA TGTGCTAGCAGTTTGGGACTAGCGGGGTCAGATACGCAGTATTTT.

This clonotype was counted only a few times. V usage is TRBV7-3 and J usage is TRBJ1-1; D ambiguous. Germline loops: CDR1 SGHTA, CDR2 FQGTGA. Trimming took off 5 bases at V and 1 base at J, with 14 bases between the two ends. CDR3 size: 15 residues. The CDR3 region is CASSAEGGRNTEAFF. The CDR3 nucleotides read TGTGCCAGCAGCGCCGAGGGAGGGAGGAACACTGAAGCTTTCTTT.

This clonotype was counted a few times. V and J are TRBV30 and TRBJ1-6; D possibly corresponds to TRBD1 (5 bases). V shed 4 bases and J shed 0 bases, with 10 bases lying between them. The CDR3 is made up of 15 amino acids. Looked up from germline, CDR1 is GTSNPN and CDR2 is SVGIG (reference sequence). The CDR3 sequence: CAWTRGSSYNSPLHF. Written as DNA, the CDR3 is TGTGCCTGGACACGGGGCAGCTCCTATAATTCACCCCTCCACTTT.

This clonotype was seen more than once but under ten times. CDR3 coding DNA: TGTGCCAGCAGCCCTCGACAATCCCCCGGCTATGGCTACACCTTC. Amino acids: CASSPRQSPGYGYTF. V gene TRBV14 combines with J gene TRBJ1-2; D remains unclear. Per germline, CDR1 SGHDN and CDR2 FVKESK. The CDR3 consists of 15 residues. Trimming shortened V by 4 bases and J by 4 bases, and 16 bases separated the two germline ends.

The chain uses TRBV19 and TRBJ1-6; D call uncertain. This CDR3 has 14 residues. V was cut by 5 bases and J by 5 bases, with 10 bases left in between. CDR1 and CDR2 (germline): LNHDA, SQIVND (reference sequence). As DNA, the CDR3 is TGTGCCAGTAGTCCCGCGAATAATAATTCACCCCTCCACTTT. Its translation is CASSPANNNSPLHF.

The J gene is TRBJ2-2, the V gene TRBV11-1; 11 bases are a match to TRBD1. The CDR3 loop spans 16 amino acids. V gave up 5 bases and J gave up 6 bases; unmatched junction bases: 8. Germline loops: CDR1 SGHAT, CDR2 FQDESV (reference sequence). This CDR3 reads CASSRWTGGVAGELFF. The CDR3, as DNA: TGTGCCAGCAGCCGTTGGACAGGGGGCGTCGCCGGGGAGCTGTTTTTT.

The sample holds a few counts of this clonotype. The chain recombines TRBV12-2 with TRBJ1-6. TRBV12-2 is a listed pseudogene. The CDR3 is 12 amino acids. CDR3 loop: CASRFTSGPLHF. CDR3 sequence (DNA): TGTGCAAGTCGCTTTACCAGTGGACCCCTCCACTTT.

This clonotype is medium-sized by share. V and J are TRBV20-1 and TRBJ2-3; 9 bases map to TRBD2. Per the germline V gene, CDR1 is DFQATT and CDR2 is SNEGSKA (reference sequence). The CDR3 covers 15 residues. After removal of 6 bases from V and 2 bases from J, the junction contained 9 bases not matched to a gene. The CDR3 DNA follows: TGCAGTGCGTTAGACAGCGGGGGGATCACAGATACGCAGTATTTT. Translation gives CSALDSGGITDTQYF.

V is TRBV30 and J is TRBJ2-2; D remains ambiguous. This CDR3 contains 14 residues. Germline V gene sequence: CDR1 GTSNPN, CDR2 SVGIG (reference sequence). Trimming stripped 2 bases from V and 4 bases from J, with 11 bases between. The CDR3 DNA reads as TGTGCCTGGAGTAGGCAGGTGGGCACCGGGGAGCTGTTTTTT. Protein product: CAWSRQVGTGELFF.

The chain uses TRBV11-2 and TRBJ2-5, with 8 bases that match TRBD2. Germline CDR1 SGHAT, CDR2 FQNNGV. The CDR3 loop spans 16 amino acids. Trimming removed 0 bases from V and 2 bases from J; junction bases left unmatched: 5. CDR3 coding DNA: TGTGCCAGCAGCTTAGACGGGGGGGAAGGTCAAGAGACCCAGTACTTC. Translating it yields CASSLDGGEGQETQYF.

This clonotype was seen only a few times. The CDR3 nucleotides read TGCGCCAGCACCCCCGGGATATCTCTTCATTCACCCCTCCACTTT. Amino acids: CASTPGISLHSPLHF. The chain employs TRBV5-1 and TRBJ1-6; D remains unclear. The CDR3 loop spans 15 amino acids. CDR1 SGHRS and CDR2 YFSETQ come from the germline V gene. Trimming shortened V by 6 bases and J by 8 bases, and 18 bases separated the two germline ends.

This clonotype has a single count. The V and J genes are TRBV12-3 or TRBV12-4 and TRBJ2-5, with 8 positions matching TRBD1. Unmatched junction bases numbered 21, after V lost 5 bases and J lost 13 bases. The CDR3 has 16 residues. The CDR3 loop reads CASSQRGPGGGSGRYF. The DNA for the CDR3 is TGTGCCAGCAGTCAACGGGGGCCAGGGGGCGGCTCCGGAAGGTACTTC.

V is TRBV9 and J is TRBJ2-2; TRBD1 matches at 10 bases. Germline values: CDR1 SGDLS, CDR2 YYNGEE. The ends lost 2 bases at V and 4 bases at J; junction bases unmatched: 5. The CDR3 sequence is 16 residues long. The CDR3 here is CASSVGQGKGTGELFF. CDR3 bases: TGTGCCAGCAGCGTGGGACAGGGGAAGGGCACCGGGGAGCTGTTTTTT.

This clonotype appeared a few times. The chain recombines TRBV27 with TRBJ1-2, with D unclear. The CDR3 consists of 12 residues. Germline CDR1 is MNHEY and CDR2 is SMNVEV (reference sequence). V was trimmed by 5 bases and J by 8 bases, leaving 12 bases between them. The CDR3 spells CASSPLKGGYTF. The CDR3 nucleotides read TGTGCCAGCAGTCCTCTAAAGGGCGGCTACACCTTC.